The 2 T cell receptor beta chains in this list originate from one sample, sequenced in a study of cytomegalovirus exposure and HLA in healthy donors. PCR used 60 Vbeta primers and 13 Jbeta primers. Sequenced by immunoSEQ multiplex PCR; TCRdb stores in-frame clones only, minus some. The table includes 100,000 to 150,000 clones, less than 80% detected once. Material for sequencing was PBMCs. The origin of the receptors is a man in his forties or fifties in good health and CMV-seropositive.

The chain joins TRBV10-3 to TRBJ2-3; TRBD2 agrees at 10 bases. Germline V gene data show CDR1 as ENHRY and CDR2 as SYGVKD. The J segment lost 2 bases and the V segment lost 0 bases, leaving 5 bases of the junction unmatched. CDR3 length: 17 amino acids. The CDR3 coding sequence is TGTGCCATCAGTGAGTCAATACTAGCGGGAAACACAGATACGCAGTATTTT. It translates to CAISESILAGNTDTQYF.

DNA for the CDR3: TGTGCCAGCAGCGCCCGACAGGGCAGCTATGGCTACACCTTC. This gives the protein CASSARQGSYGYTF. The chain combines TRBV7-6 with TRBJ1-2, with TRBD1 identical over 7 bases. Germline V gives CDR1 SGHVS, CDR2 FNYEAQ. The J segment lost 4 bases and the V segment lost 5 bases, leaving 7 bases of the junction unmatched. This CDR3 has 14 amino acids.